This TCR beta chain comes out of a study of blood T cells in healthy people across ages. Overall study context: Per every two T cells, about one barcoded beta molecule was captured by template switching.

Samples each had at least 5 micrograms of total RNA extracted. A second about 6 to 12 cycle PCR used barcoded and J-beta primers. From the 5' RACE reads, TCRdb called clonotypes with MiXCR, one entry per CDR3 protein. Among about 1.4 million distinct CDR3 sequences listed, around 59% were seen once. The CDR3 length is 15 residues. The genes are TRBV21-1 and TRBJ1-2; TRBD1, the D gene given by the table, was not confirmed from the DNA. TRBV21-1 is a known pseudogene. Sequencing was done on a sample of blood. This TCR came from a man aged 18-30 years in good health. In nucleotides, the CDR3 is TGTGCCAGCAGGAGCCAGGGACAGGGGGACTATGGCTACACCTTC. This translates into CASRSQGQGDYGYTF.